This is a list of T cell receptor beta chains from one sample in a study of lymphopenia after photon versus proton radiotherapy. TCRdb's table, derived via immunoSEQ multiplex PCR, lists solely in-frame clones and lacks some. Found here are about 12,000 clones, around 90% of them singletons; the top ten hold 2.5% to 4%. Sequenced material: peripheral blood, taken from a patient treated with proton-based radiotherapy. These receptors came from a man aged 60 to 69 with pancreatic cancer. The CDR3 runs from the conserved cysteine through the conserved F or W. The order of the fields is clone size, D gene, V gene, J gene, CDR3 DNA, CDR3 protein. The D gene is left open where the match is weak. Size is stated for part of the rows, as once, few or many counts, or as a class when the clone is expanded.

>.|.|TRBV4-3|TRBJ2-2
TGCGCCAGCAGCCAAGGAGGAGGCAGACCCGGGGAGCTGTTTTTT
CASSQGGGRPGELFF
>.|.|TRBV29-1|TRBJ1-3
TGCAGCGTTTCCGGGAACCCGGGAAACACCATATATTTT
CSVSGNPGNTIYF
>once|TRBD1|TRBV4-3|TRBJ1-2
TGCGCCAGCAGCCAAGATCGAGGGGGCGCGGATGGCTACACCTTC
CASSQDRGGADGYTF
>.|.|TRBV19|TRBJ1-5
TGTGCCAGTAGGTCGGCCTCGGTTGGGCCCCAGCATTTT
CASRSASVGPQHF
>.|.|TRBV5-1|TRBJ2-2
TGCGCCAGCAGCTTGGCCGGGTTCAACGGGGAGCTGTTTTTT
CASSLAGFNGELFF
>.|.|TRBV5-1|TRBJ1-1
TGCGCCAGCAGCCCTGAACCGGGGGGAATCCCTGAAGCTTTCTTT
CASSPEPGGIPEAFF
>.|.|TRBV4-1|TRBJ1-1
TGCGCCAGCAGCCAAGTAAGGGGGGCGAACACTGAAGCTTTCTTT
CASSQVRGANTEAFF
>.|.|TRBV20-1|TRBJ1-2
TGCAGTGCCTTCTCCGGGCATGGCTACACCTTC
CSAFSGHGYTF
>once|.|TRBV29-1|TRBJ2-5
TGCAGCGTTGAAAAGGGGATGTACCAAGAGACCCAGTACTTC
CSVEKGMYQETQYF
>.|.|TRBV28|TRBJ1-5
TGTGCCAGCAGTTTAGCCCTGCAGCCCCAGCATTTT
CASSLALQPQHF
>.|.|TRBV7-9|TRBJ2-3
TGTGCCAGCAGCCGCACGGACCGATCCACAGATACGCAGTATTTT
CASSRTDRSTDTQYF
>few|.|TRBV27|TRBJ1-1
TGTGCCAGCAGCTCTCCAGGGCACGGGACTGAAGCTTTCTTT
CASSSPGHGTEAFF
>.|.|TRBV6-5|TRBJ2-7
TGTGCCAGCAGACAATCCAGGGGACCCTACGAGCAGTACTTC
CASRQSRGPYEQYF
>few|.|TRBV12-2|TRBJ1-3
TGTGCAAGTCCCACCATATATTTT
CASPTIYF
>.|TRBD1|TRBV5-1|TRBJ1-1
TGCGCCAGCAGCCGACAGGGTTGGAACACTGAAGCTTTCTTT
CASSRQGWNTEAFF
>.|.|TRBV4-1|TRBJ2-1
TGCGCCAGCAGCCCGATAGACCCCCCTGAGCAGTTCTTC
CASSPIDPPEQFF
>.|.|TRBV7-9|TRBJ2-1
TGTGCCAGCAGCCCCAGGGCCGCCTCCTACAATGAGCAGTTCTTC
CASSPRAASYNEQFF
>.|.|TRBV27|TRBJ2-1
TGTGCCAGCAGTTCCTACGGGACTGAGGTTAAGAATGAGCAGTTCTTC
CASSSYGTEVKNEQFF
>.|.|TRBV6-5|TRBJ1-2
TGTGCCAGCAGTTACAGCCCCCCGGCGACTAACTATGGCTACACCTTC
CASSYSPPATNYGYTF
>.|.|TRBV15|TRBJ1-1
TGTGCCACCAGCAGAGATCTAGTACAAACTGAAGCTTTCTTT
CATSRDLVQTEAFF
>.|TRBD1|TRBV5-1|TRBJ1-1
TGCGCCAGCAGGTGGACCGGGACAGGGGAATTGAACACTGAAGCTTTCTTT
CASRWTGTGELNTEAFF
>.|.|TRBV7-8|TRBJ1-1
TGTGCCAGCAGCTTAGATATGGGGGACCGACAGAACACTGAAGCTTTCTTT
CASSLDMGDRQNTEAFF
>few|TRBD1|TRBV5-4|TRBJ2-7
TGTGCCAGCAGCTTGCGCAGGGGGCGCGACGAGCAGTACTTC
CASSLRRGRDEQYF
>.|.|TRBV7-9|TRBJ2-1
TGTGCCAGCAGTCCGCCTCGTGGAGTCGGCAATGAGCAGTTCTTC
CASSPPRGVGNEQFF
>.|.|TRBV5-1|TRBJ2-3
TGCGCCAGCAGCCCGGTTACCCTAGGTACGCAGTATTTT
CASSPVTLGTQYF
>once|.|TRBV5-6|TRBJ2-7
TGTGCCAGCAGCTTGGGTCTCAGCTCCTACGAGCAGTACTTC
CASSLGLSSYEQYF
>.|TRBD1|TRBV7-2|TRBJ2-4
TGTGCCAGCAGCCAGGGGGTAGGGGCCAAAAACATTCAGTACTTC
CASSQGVGAKNIQYF
>.|TRBD2|TRBV5-5|TRBJ2-3
TGTGCCAGCAGCTTCGTCCCCGGACTAGCGCGCACAGATACGCAGTATTTT
CASSFVPGLARTDTQYF
>.|.|TRBV4-3|TRBJ2-4
TGCGCCAGCAGCCAAGATTCATCAGACGGCCCAGGAAGAAACATTCAGTACTTC
CASSQDSSDGPGRNIQYF
>once|.|TRBV1|TRBJ2-1
TGCACCAGCACCGCTAGAAATGAGCAGTTCTTC
CTSTARNEQFF
>medium-sized|TRBD1|TRBV19|TRBJ1-1
TGTGCCAGTAACAGGGGGAGGAACACTGAAGCTTTCTTT
CASNRGRNTEAFF